Following are 6 T cell receptor beta chains from one sample sequenced in a study of control samples from healthy donors and cancer patients. The table came from immunoSEQ multiplex PCR; TCRdb's copy has only in-frame clones and leaves some out. The table lists around 3,000 clones, 78% of them singletons. Sequencing used formalin-fixed, paraffin-embedded tissue. The source of these receptors is a male donor with melanoma.

The chain uses TRBV24-1 and TRBJ1-4; D is perhaps TRBD1 (6 bases). Deletions cut 2 bases from V and 6 bases from J, with 12 bases between. This CDR3 region has 15 residues. From germline, CDR1 is KGHDR and CDR2 SFDVKD. The CDR3 region has the DNA TGTGCCACCAGTGATTCACAGGGTGAGGATGAAAAACTGTTTTTT. Translation gives CATSDSQGEDEKLFF.

V is TRBV10-3 and J is TRBJ1-1, with D perhaps matching TRBD1 (5 bases). V gave up 4 bases and J gave up 3 bases, with 9 bases separating them. Germline V gene lookup returns CDR1 ENHRY and CDR2 SYGVKD. The CDR3 contains 13 residues. CDR3: CAISARVDTEAFF. The DNA for the CDR3 is TGTGCCATCAGTGCCAGGGTGGACACTGAAGCTTTCTTT.

This clone was found once. The chain joins TRBV7-9 to TRBJ2-3; 7 nucleotides match TRBD2. With V trimmed by 4 bases and J by 6 bases, 4 bases remained unmatched. Germline CDR1 is SEHNR and CDR2 is FQNEAQ (reference sequence). The CDR3 length is 13 residues. The CDR3 bases are TGTGCCAGCAGCTCAACCGGGGGGGATACGCAGTATTTT. This gives the protein CASSSTGGDTQYF. Variable domain in full (rest from reference TRBV7-9 and TRBJ2-3): DTGVSQNPRHKITKRGQNVTFRCDPISEHNRLYWYRQTLGQGPEFLTYFQNEAQLEKSRLLSDRFSAERPKGSFSTLEIQRTEQGDSAMYLCASSSTGGDTQYFGPGTRLTVL.

V gene TRBV7-9 combines with J gene TRBJ2-3; weak D call: TRBD1 (5 bases). Germline-derived CDR1 and CDR2 are SEHNR and FQNEAQ (reference sequence). The CDR3 has 16 residues. V lost 6 bases and J lost 3, with 19 bases in between. CDR3 amino acids: CASSSPTASTTDTQYF. The CDR3 DNA sequence: TGTGCCAGCAGTTCCCCGACAGCTTCAACGACAGATACGCAGTATTTT.

This clone has more than one count but fewer than ten. This chain links TRBV19 with TRBJ2-3, with D perhaps matching TRBD1 (5 bases). Trimming removed 7 bases at V and 5 bases at J, with 13 bases between. This CDR3 region has 13 residues. Germline V gene lookup returns CDR1 LNHDA and CDR2 SQIVND (reference sequence). DNA for the CDR3: TGTGCCAGTACCCGCAGGGTTGGAGATACGCAGTATTTT. Its translation is CASTRRVGDTQYF. Full variable domain (outside the CDR3, taken from reference TRBV19 and TRBJ2-3): DGGITQSPKYLFRKEGQNVTLSCEQNLNHDAMYWYRQDPGQGLRLIYYSQIVNDFQKGDIAEGYSVSREKKESFPLTVTSAQKNPTAFYLCASTRRVGDTQYFGPGTRLTVL.

The V call is TRBV15, the J call TRBJ1-6; D ambiguous. This CDR3 has 14 residues. Deletions cut 0 bases from V and 10 bases from J, with 10 bases between. The germline gives CDR1 LNHNV, CDR2 YYDKDF (reference sequence). The CDR3 reads CATSREGGYSPLHF. The CDR3 nucleotides read TGTGCCACCAGCAGAGAGGGAGGGTACTCACCCCTCCACTTT.